This TCR beta chain appears in the sequencing data of a study of blood T cell repertoires in COVID-19. This CDR3 comprises 15 residues. The V gene's germline CDR1 is SGHVS and CDR2 FNYEAQ. Deletions cut 5 bases from V and 7 bases from J, with 17 bases between. This clone was counted a few times. Data came from immunoSEQ multiplex PCR; TCRdb stores just in-frame clones and leaves some out. The profile shows a few hundred thousand clones, 75% to 90% of them singletons. The origin of this receptor is a woman under 40 with active or convalescent COVID-19. Sequencing was performed on peripheral blood. The J gene is TRBJ1-4, the V gene TRBV7-6; D is undetermined. Here the CDR3 DNA reads TGTGCCAGCAGCCGAACCTCGGGGATAGGTGAAAAACTGTTTTTT. Translating it yields CASSRTSGIGEKLFF. Full variable domain (missing parts from reference TRBV7-6 and TRBJ1-4): GAGVSQSPRYKVTKRGQDVALRCDPISGHVSLYWYRQALGQGPEFLTYFNYEAQQDKSGLPNDRFSAERPEGSISTLTIQRTEQRDSAMYRCASSRTSGIGEKLFFGSGTQLSVL.